Shown below are 32 T cell receptor beta chains from a single sample sequenced in a study of blood T cells in healthy people across ages. The use of a sample-barcoded 5' primer and a J-beta primer mix characterized a second PCR of about 6 to 12 cycles. From the 5' RACE reads, TCRdb called clonotypes with MiXCR, one entry per CDR3 protein. The profile covers about 1,500,000 distinct CDR3 sequences, with 42% appearing a single time and 7.9% taken by the ten largest. Specimen: blood. The receptor source for this set is a woman under 30 in good health.

This clonotype turned up a few times. V gene TRBV27 combines with J gene TRBJ2-3; 9 positions match TRBD1. The J segment lost 2 bases and the V segment lost 6 bases, leaving 9 bases of the junction unmatched. This CDR3 is built from 16 residues. The germline V gene has CDR1 MNHEY and CDR2 SMNVEV (reference sequence). The CDR3 here is CASSKGDRASTDTQYF. In DNA, the CDR3 is TGTGCCAGCAGCAAAGGGGACAGGGCTTCCACAGATACGCAGTATTTT.

Turning to this clonotype: At one end the junction does not follow the germline gene, possibly because of a read error. The J gene is TRBJ2-3, the V gene TRBV20-1, with TRBD2 matching 13 bases. The CDR3 length is 16 residues. The germline gives CDR1 DFQATT, CDR2 SNEGSKA (reference sequence). The CDR3 DNA is TGCAGTGCGGATTGGACTAGCGGGAGTGATACAGATACGCGGTATTTT. Its translation is CSADWTSGSDTDTRYF.

This clonotype was seen a single time. The V and J genes are TRBV14 and TRBJ2-2, with a tentative D call TRBD2 (5 bases). Germline CDR1 and CDR2: SGHDN and FVKESK. The CDR3 is made up of 13 amino acids. Trimming took 4 bases from V and 5 from J, leaving 8 bases between them. The CDR3 sequence is CASSPKRTGELFF. As DNA, the CDR3 is TGTGCCAGCAGCCCCAAGCGGACCGGGGAGCTGTTTTTT. Using reference TRBV14 and TRBJ2-2 for the parts outside the CDR3, the full variable domain is EAGVTQFPSHSVIEKGQTVTLRCDPISGHDNLYWYRRVMGKEIKFLLHFVKESKQDESGMPNNRFLAERTGGTYSTLKVQPAELEDSGVYFCASSPKRTGELFFGEGSRLTVL.

This chain links TRBV20-1 with TRBJ2-2; no reliable D call. Trimming took off 4 bases at V and 2 bases at J, with 11 bases between the two ends. Per the germline V gene, CDR1 is DFQATT and CDR2 is SNEGSKA (reference sequence). This CDR3 is 14 amino acids long. The chain's CDR3 is CSATLGFNTGELFF. Here the CDR3 DNA reads TGCAGTGCTACTTTAGGTTTTAACACCGGGGAGCTGTTTTTT.

The chain carries TRBV29-1 and TRBJ2-5, with 7 bases matching TRBD2. This CDR3 is built from 13 residues. CDR1 and CDR2 (germline): SQVTM, ANQGSEA. After removal of 3 bases from V and 3 bases from J, the junction contained 4 bases not matched to a gene. The CDR3 here is CSVDLGGEETQYF. The DNA of the CDR3 is TGCAGCGTTGATTTGGGAGGGGAAGAGACCCAGTACTTC.

This clonotype was found a few times. The V call is TRBV28, the J call TRBJ2-1, with a tentative D call TRBD2 (5 bases). Per the germline V gene, CDR1 is MDHEN and CDR2 is SYDVKM. Trimming pared 3 bases from V and 0 bases from J, leaving 15 bases between. This CDR3 contains 17 residues. The CDR3 DNA sequence: TGTGCCAGCAGTTTCAAGGTGCAGCGGTCCTCCTACAATGAGCAGTTCTTC. Translated, it gives CASSFKVQRSSYNEQFF.

The J gene is TRBJ2-5, the V gene TRBV6-2 or TRBV6-3; 8 bases agree with TRBD2. Germline V gene data show CDR1 as MNHEY and CDR2 as SVGEGT. V trimming: 4 bases; J trimming: 11 bases; junction bases outside the gene matches: 15. The CDR3 length is 15 residues. CDR3 region: CASSSSGGRYNEQYF. In nucleotides, the CDR3 is TGTGCCAGCAGTTCCTCGGGGGGGAGGTACAATGAGCAGTACTTC.

There are a few counts of this clonotype. The chain links TRBV5-1 to TRBJ2-5, with D maybe TRBD2 (6 bases). Germline V gives CDR1 SGHRS, CDR2 YFSETQ. Trimming shortened V by 4 bases and J by 5 bases, and 18 bases separated the two germline ends. The CDR3 has 15 amino acids. The CDR3 coding sequence is TGCGCCAGCAGCGTGGGAGGAGAACCATGGGAGACCCAGTACTTC. This translates into CASSVGGEPWETQYF.

CDR3 residues: CASSEGPTGTYGYTF. CDR3 coding DNA: TGTGCCAGCAGTGAAGGACCAACAGGGACCTATGGCTACACCTTC. The V call is TRBV25-1, the J call TRBJ1-2, with D perhaps TRBD1 (6 bases). V gave up 2 bases and J gave up 4 bases, with 14 bases separating them. Germline lookup yields CDR1 MGHDK and CDR2 SYGVNS. The CDR3 totals 15 residues.

This clonotype is a singleton in its sample. The chain uses TRBV10-1 and TRBJ1-1; TRBD1 agrees at 9 bases. The CDR3 has 13 residues. With 2 bases clipped from V and 10 bases from J, the junction kept 5 bases outside the gene matches. Per germline, CDR1 WNHNN and CDR2 SYGVQD (reference sequence). This CDR3 is CASSELQGARAFF. The DNA of the CDR3 is TGCGCCAGCAGTGAGCTACAGGGGGCTCGAGCTTTCTTT.

The chain links TRBV7-9 to TRBJ1-1, with 10 bases matching TRBD1. Germline V gene sequence: CDR1 SEHNR, CDR2 FQNEAQ (reference sequence). V lost 5 bases, J lost 8 bases, and 11 bases stayed unmatched. The CDR3 has 15 amino acids. Written as DNA, the CDR3 is TGTGCCAGCAGCCCCCGGACAGGGGGAATAATGGAAGCTTTCTTT. It encodes CASSPRTGGIMEAFF.

The V gene is TRBV15, the J gene TRBJ1-1; D is uncertain. The V and J ends lost 3 bases and 7 bases respectively, with 18 bases between them. The CDR3 has 15 residues. CDR1 is LNHNV and CDR2 is YYDKDF in the germline V gene (reference sequence). DNA for the CDR3: TGTGCCACCAGCAGCCCCGTGAATGGCCCACATGAAGCTTTCTTT. The encoded protein is CATSSPVNGPHEAFF.

This clonotype has just a few counts. This sequence joins TRBV13 and TRBJ2-1; D could derive from TRBD1 or TRBD2 (5 bases each). V was pared by 4 bases and J by 7 bases, with 23 bases between. CDR1 and CDR2 (germline): PRHDT, FYEKMQ (reference sequence). The CDR3 is made up of 17 amino acids. The DNA for the CDR3 is TGTGCCAGCAGCTCCCGGGGACCTGGGGTGACTAAAAATGAGCAGTTCTTC. Protein: CASSSRGPGVTKNEQFF. The full variable domain, in which reference TRBV13 and TRBJ2-1 provide the parts outside the CDR3, is AAGVIQSPRHLIKEKRETATLKCYPIPRHDTVYWYQQGPGQDPQFLISFYEKMQSDKGSIPDRFSAQQFSDYHSELNMSSLELGDSALYFCASSSRGPGVTKNEQFFGPGTRLTVL.

This clonotype was observed a few times. DNA for the CDR3: TGTGCCAGCAGCGGACAGGCAATCCGAGGTGAGCAGTTCTTC. It encodes CASSGQAIRGEQFF. The chain carries TRBV7-2 and TRBJ2-1, with TRBD1 matching 7 bases. Germline values: CDR1 SGHTA, CDR2 FQGNSA. Trimming cost V 5 bases and J 9 bases; bases outside gene matches: 10. This CDR3 spans 14 amino acids.

This clonotype was detected only a few times. The gene calls are TRBV7-2 and TRBJ2-3; D uncertain. Trimming stripped 4 bases from V and 3 bases from J, with 8 bases between. This CDR3 comprises 13 residues. The germline gives CDR1 SGHTA, CDR2 FQGNSA. The CDR3 loop is CASSSLETDTQYF. As DNA, the CDR3 is TGTGCCAGCAGCTCCCTAGAAACAGATACGCAGTATTTT.

This clonotype turned up a few times. The V gene is TRBV7-9, the J gene TRBJ2-5, with 10 bases identical to TRBD1. J lost 5 bases, V lost 10 bases, and 7 bases had no gene match. CDR1 and CDR2 (germline): SEHNR, FQNEAQ (reference sequence). CDR3 size: 13 residues. This CDR3 is CATRDRGSETQYF. CDR3 bases: TGTGCCACCCGGGACAGGGGATCCGAGACCCAGTACTTC.

This clonotype was seen a handful of times. This rearrangement joins TRBV20-1 to TRBJ1-2; possibly TRBD1 for D (5 bases). V was clipped by 4 bases and J by 4 bases, with 19 bases between them. CDR3 length: 15 amino acids. CDR1 DFQATT and CDR2 SNEGSKA come from the germline V gene (reference sequence). Written as DNA, the CDR3 is TGCAGTGCTACCTTTACCCGGGACGGGTTCTATGGCTACACCTTC. It is translated as CSATFTRDGFYGYTF.

As to this clonotype: One end of the junction is discordant with germline, which a read error may explain. This chain connects TRBV6-4 to TRBJ2-7; unclear D gene. The CDR3 length is 14 residues. Germline assignment: CDR1 MRHNA and CDR2 SNTAGT. The CDR3 protein is CAGSDSAGPYEQYF. The CDR3 region has the DNA TGTGCCGGCAGTGACTCGGCTGGCCCCTACGAGCAGTACTTC.

This clonotype was picked up one time. V is TRBV2 and J is TRBJ2-7; 10 nucleotides match TRBD2. V lost 6 bases and J lost 4; bases outside the gene matches: 24. Germline V gene lookup returns CDR1 SNHLY and CDR2 FYNNEI. The CDR3 runs 20 residues. Written as DNA, the CDR3 is TGTGCCAGCAGCCCAACGCTGGGACAGGCACCTAGCGGGAGTGGGTACGAGCAGTACTTC. Translated: CASSPTLGQAPSGSGYEQYF.

The gene calls are TRBV2 and TRBJ1-6; D unclear. CDR3 size: 15 residues. Per germline, CDR1 SNHLY and CDR2 FYNNEI. The V end was cut by 3 bases, the J end by 7 bases, with 13 bases between. The DNA for the CDR3 is TGTGCCAGCAGTGACTCCGGAGGACCGAATTCACCCCTCCACTTT. Its translation: CASSDSGGPNSPLHF.

Comments on this clonotype: The germline gene is not matched at one end of the junction; a read error may be the cause. V usage is TRBV5-1 and J usage is TRBJ1-2, with no clear D. The CDR3 sequence is 11 residues long. Germline values: CDR1 SGHRS, CDR2 YFSETQ. The CDR3 region has the DNA TGCGCCGGCAGGCTTAACTATGGCTACACCTTC. It yields the protein CAGRLNYGYTF.

This clonotype was found once. Here the CDR3 DNA reads TGCAGTGCTAGAGATCACGCGGCAGGGGCCAATTCACCCCTCCACTTT. Translated, it gives CSARDHAAGANSPLHF. The chain carries TRBV20-1 and TRBJ1-6; TRBD1 might be the D (6 bases). The V and J ends lost 0 bases and 7 bases respectively, with 16 bases between them. CDR3 length equals 16 residues. CDR1 is DFQATT, CDR2 SNEGSKA, per germline (reference sequence).

The chain uses TRBV29-1 and TRBJ1-2; D uncertain. V lost 2 bases to trimming and J lost 8 bases, with 18 bases between them. The CDR3 covers 14 residues. Germline CDR1 SQVTM, CDR2 ANQGSEA. The CDR3 loop reads CSVERLGPLVGYTF. The DNA of the CDR3 is TGCAGCGTTGAACGTCTGGGTCCCCTAGTCGGCTACACCTTC.

This clonotype was seen a handful of times. The gene calls are TRBV4-2 and TRBJ2-1; 10 bases align to TRBD2. The CDR3 consists of 16 residues. Germline lookup yields CDR1 LGHNA and CDR2 YNFKEQ. The ends lost 0 bases at V and 15 bases at J; junction bases unmatched: 14. The CDR3 reads CASSQDSSGRAGGAFF. The CDR3 DNA is TGTGCCAGCAGCCAAGATTCCAGCGGGAGGGCCGGGGGTGCGTTCTTC.

This clonotype was counted a few times. The chain links TRBV9 to TRBJ1-2, with 7 bases fitting TRBD1. Germline-derived CDR1 and CDR2 are SGDLS and YYNGEE. Germline trimming cut 3 bases from V and 0 bases from J; bases unmatched to any gene: 11. The CDR3 is made up of 17 amino acids. The CDR3 nucleotides are TGTGCCAGCAGCGAAACCGGGACAGACGCCCCTAACTATGGCTACACCTTC. Residues: CASSETGTDAPNYGYTF.

The rearrangement links TRBV10-3 to TRBJ1-1; no clear D gene. Germline CDR1 reads ENHRY; CDR2 reads SYGVKD. V was pared by 4 bases and J by 6 bases, with 12 bases between. The length of the CDR3 is 13 residues. The DNA of the CDR3 is TGTGCCATCAGTGCTCAGGATCCCCCTGAAGCTTTCTTT. It translates to CAISAQDPPEAFF.

The count of this clonotype is one. The chain employs TRBV3-1 and TRBJ2-1, with 8 bases matching TRBD2. This CDR3 has 15 residues. V shed 2 bases and J 5 bases; nucleotides not matched to a gene: 5. The germline V gene encodes CDR1 LGHDT and CDR2 YNNKEL (reference sequence). CDR3 sequence reads: CASSQWGGGNNEQFF. In DNA form, the CDR3 reads TGTGCCAGCAGCCAATGGGGCGGGGGGAACAATGAGCAGTTCTTC.

Only one count was recorded for this clonotype. The V and J genes are TRBV5-4 and TRBJ1-5; D might be TRBD1 (6 bases). CDR1 and CDR2 from the germline V gene are SGHNT and YYREEE (reference sequence). Trimming cost V 3 bases and J 3 bases, with 16 bases left between them. The CDR3 has 16 amino acids. CDR3 protein: CASSSHPQGTNQPQHF. CDR3 bases: TGTGCCAGCAGCTCACACCCCCAGGGGACCAATCAGCCCCAGCATTTT.

This clonotype was counted between two and nine times. The chain is built from TRBV6-5 and TRBJ1-1; D is unresolved. Germline V gives CDR1 MNHEY, CDR2 SVGAGI. Between the trimmed V and J ends, which lost 2 bases and 5 bases, there was a span of 12 bases. This CDR3 contains 14 residues. The CDR3 protein is CASSYEGSRTEAFF. The CDR3 nucleotides are TGTGCCAGCAGTTACGAGGGATCGCGGACTGAAGCTTTCTTT.

In this sample, this clonotype turned up many times. The chain uses TRBV20-1 and TRBJ2-5, with D possibly TRBD1 on 6 matching bases. The CDR3 runs to 11 residues. In germline, CDR1 is DFQATT, CDR2 SNEGSKA (reference sequence). V dropped 3 bases and J dropped 5 bases, with 7 bases sitting between them. The CDR3 is CSARGAETQYF. In nucleotides, the CDR3 is TGCAGTGCTAGGGGGGCGGAGACCCAGTACTTC.

This chain links TRBV29-1 with TRBJ2-7; 11 bases are a match to TRBD2. The CDR3 totals 14 residues. The germline CDR1 and CDR2 sequences are SQVTM and ANQGSEA. The V and J ends lost 7 bases and 4 bases, in that order; junction bases with no gene match: 9. DNA of the CDR3: TGCAGCGCCCAGTCTAGCGGGGGGATATACGAGCAGTACTTC. It codes for CSAQSSGGIYEQYF.

The rearrangement links TRBV27 to TRBJ2-2, with TRBD2 matching over 13 bases. Germline V gives CDR1 MNHEY, CDR2 SMNVEV (reference sequence). V lost 6 bases to trimming and J lost 6 bases; unmatched junction nucleotides: 4. There are 15 residues in the CDR3. The CDR3 loop reads CASRGTSGVSGELFF. In DNA form, the CDR3 reads TGTGCCAGCAGGGGGACTAGCGGGGTGTCCGGGGAGCTGTTTTTT.